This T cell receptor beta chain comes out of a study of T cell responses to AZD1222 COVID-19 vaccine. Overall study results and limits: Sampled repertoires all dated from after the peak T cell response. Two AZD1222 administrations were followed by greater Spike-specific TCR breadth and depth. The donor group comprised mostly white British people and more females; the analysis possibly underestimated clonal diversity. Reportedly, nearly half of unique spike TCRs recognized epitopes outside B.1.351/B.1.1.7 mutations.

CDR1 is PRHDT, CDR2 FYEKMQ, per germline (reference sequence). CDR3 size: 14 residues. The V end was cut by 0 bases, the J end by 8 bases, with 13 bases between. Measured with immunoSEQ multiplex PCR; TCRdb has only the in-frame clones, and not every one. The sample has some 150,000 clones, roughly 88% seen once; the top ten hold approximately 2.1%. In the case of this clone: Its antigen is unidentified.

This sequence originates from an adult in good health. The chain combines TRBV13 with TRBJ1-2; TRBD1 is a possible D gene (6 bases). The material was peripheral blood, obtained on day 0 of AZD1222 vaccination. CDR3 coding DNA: TGTGCCAGCAGCTTAGGACAGGGCCGGGAGGGCTACACCTTC. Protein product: CASSLGQGREGYTF.